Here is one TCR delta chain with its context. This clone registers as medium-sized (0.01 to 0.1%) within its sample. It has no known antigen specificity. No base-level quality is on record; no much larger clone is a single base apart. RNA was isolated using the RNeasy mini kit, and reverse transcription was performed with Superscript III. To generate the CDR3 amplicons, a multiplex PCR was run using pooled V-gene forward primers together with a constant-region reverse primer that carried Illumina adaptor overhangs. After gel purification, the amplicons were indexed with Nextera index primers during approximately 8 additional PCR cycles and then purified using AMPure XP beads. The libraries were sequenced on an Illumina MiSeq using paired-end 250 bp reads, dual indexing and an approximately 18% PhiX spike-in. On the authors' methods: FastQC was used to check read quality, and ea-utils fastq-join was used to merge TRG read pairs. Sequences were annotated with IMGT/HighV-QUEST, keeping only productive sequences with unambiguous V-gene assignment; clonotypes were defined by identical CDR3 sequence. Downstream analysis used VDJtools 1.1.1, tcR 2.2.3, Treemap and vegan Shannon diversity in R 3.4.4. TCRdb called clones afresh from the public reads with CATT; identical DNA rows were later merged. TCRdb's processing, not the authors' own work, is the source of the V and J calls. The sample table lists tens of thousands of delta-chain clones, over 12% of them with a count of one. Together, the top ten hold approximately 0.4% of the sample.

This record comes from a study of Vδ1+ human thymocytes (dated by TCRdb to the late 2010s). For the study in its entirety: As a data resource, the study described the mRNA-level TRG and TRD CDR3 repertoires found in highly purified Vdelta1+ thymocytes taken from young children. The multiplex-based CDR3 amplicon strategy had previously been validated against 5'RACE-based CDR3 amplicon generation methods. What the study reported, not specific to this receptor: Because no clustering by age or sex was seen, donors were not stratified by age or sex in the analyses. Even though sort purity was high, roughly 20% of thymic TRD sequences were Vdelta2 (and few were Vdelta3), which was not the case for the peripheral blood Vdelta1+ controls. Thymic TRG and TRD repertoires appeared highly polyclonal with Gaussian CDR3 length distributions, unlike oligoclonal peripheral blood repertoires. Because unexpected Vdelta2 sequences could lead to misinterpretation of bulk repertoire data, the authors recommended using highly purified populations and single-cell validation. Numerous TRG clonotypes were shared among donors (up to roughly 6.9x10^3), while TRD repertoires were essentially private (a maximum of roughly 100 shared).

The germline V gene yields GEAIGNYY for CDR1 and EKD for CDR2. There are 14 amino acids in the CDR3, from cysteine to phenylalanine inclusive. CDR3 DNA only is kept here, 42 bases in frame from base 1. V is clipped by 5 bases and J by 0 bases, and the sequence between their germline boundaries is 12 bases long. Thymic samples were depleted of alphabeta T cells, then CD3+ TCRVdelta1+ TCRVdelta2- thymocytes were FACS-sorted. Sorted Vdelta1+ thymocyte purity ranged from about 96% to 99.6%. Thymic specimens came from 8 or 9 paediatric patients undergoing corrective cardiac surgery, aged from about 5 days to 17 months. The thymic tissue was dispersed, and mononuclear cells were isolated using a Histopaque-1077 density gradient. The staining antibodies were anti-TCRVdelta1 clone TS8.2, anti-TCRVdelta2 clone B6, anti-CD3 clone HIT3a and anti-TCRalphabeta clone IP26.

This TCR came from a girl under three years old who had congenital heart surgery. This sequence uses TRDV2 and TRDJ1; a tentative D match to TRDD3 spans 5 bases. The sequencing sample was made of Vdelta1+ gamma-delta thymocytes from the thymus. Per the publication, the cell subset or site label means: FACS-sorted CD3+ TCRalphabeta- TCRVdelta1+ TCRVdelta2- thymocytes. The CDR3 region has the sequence CACVKGEYTDKLIF. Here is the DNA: TGTGCCTGTGTAAAAGGGGAGTACACCGATAAACTCATCTTT.